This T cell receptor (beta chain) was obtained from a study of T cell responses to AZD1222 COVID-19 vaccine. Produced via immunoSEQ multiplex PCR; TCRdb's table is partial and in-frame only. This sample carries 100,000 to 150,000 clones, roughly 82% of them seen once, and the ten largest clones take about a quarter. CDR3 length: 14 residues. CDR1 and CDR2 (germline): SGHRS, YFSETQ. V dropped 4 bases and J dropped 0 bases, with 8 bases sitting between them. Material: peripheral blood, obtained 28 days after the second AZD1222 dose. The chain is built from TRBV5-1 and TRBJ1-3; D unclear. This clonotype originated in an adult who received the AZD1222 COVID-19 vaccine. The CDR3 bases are TGCGCCAGCAGCGGAGCCAGCTCTGGAAACACCATATATTTT. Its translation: CASSGASSGNTIYF.